These T cell receptor beta chains were read from a single sample in a study of cytomegalovirus exposure and HLA in healthy donors. Generated by immunoSEQ multiplex PCR, the TCRdb table keeps only in-frame clones and is missing some. The table records roughly 80,000 clones, approximately 71% of them present only once. The specimen was PBMCs. Receptor source: a woman aged 40 to 49 in good health and CMV-seronegative. The CDR3 runs from the conserved cysteine through the conserved F or W. Fields, in order: V gene, J gene, D gene, clone size, CDR3 protein, CDR3 DNA. The D gene is left open where the match is weak. Clone size appears in some rows only: once, few, many, or a class for an expanded clone.

V gene: TRBV5-6
J gene: TRBJ2-5
D gene: -
clone size: -
CDR3 protein: CASSSGVGRTQETQYF
CDR3 DNA: TGTGCCAGCAGCTCTGGCGTTGGGAGAACACAAGAGACCCAGTACTTC

V gene: TRBV2
J gene: TRBJ2-7
D gene: TRBD2
clone size: once
CDR3 protein: CASSASVAGGSYEQYF
CDR3 DNA: TGTGCCAGCAGTGCCTCTGTGGCGGGAGGATCCTACGAGCAGTACTTC

V gene: TRBV28
J gene: TRBJ1-5
D gene: TRBD1
clone size: few
CDR3 protein: CASNNRGTGFDQPQHF
CDR3 DNA: TGTGCCAGCAACAACCGCGGGACAGGTTTCGATCAGCCCCAGCATTTT

V gene: TRBV5-4
J gene: TRBJ1-2
D gene: -
clone size: -
CDR3 protein: CASSFTQASNYGYTF
CDR3 DNA: TGTGCCAGCAGCTTTACACAGGCGAGTAACTATGGCTACACCTTC

V gene: TRBV28
J gene: TRBJ2-7
D gene: -
clone size: -
CDR3 protein: CASSLSGAYEQYF
CDR3 DNA: TGTGCCAGCAGTTTATCAGGGGCCTACGAGCAGTACTTC

V gene: TRBV19
J gene: TRBJ1-5
D gene: TRBD1
clone size: -
CDR3 protein: CASHDRVSNQPQHF
CDR3 DNA: TGTGCCAGTCACGACAGGGTCAGCAATCAGCCCCAGCATTTT

V gene: TRBV19
J gene: TRBJ2-5
D gene: TRBD1
clone size: -
CDR3 protein: CASSIGGQAGETQYF
CDR3 DNA: TGTGCCAGTAGTATAGGCGGACAGGCGGGAGAGACCCAGTACTTC

V gene: TRBV7-9
J gene: TRBJ2-7
D gene: TRBD1
clone size: -
CDR3 protein: CASSLAGDRWDF
CDR3 DNA: TGTGCCAGCAGCTTAGCGGGGGACAGGTGGGACTTC

V gene: TRBV7-8
J gene: TRBJ2-2
D gene: TRBD2
clone size: few
CDR3 protein: CASSLNTRLALNGDTGELFF
CDR3 DNA: TGTGCCAGCAGCCTAAATACGAGACTAGCGCTAAACGGAGACACCGGGGAGCTGTTTTTT

V gene: TRBV7-6
J gene: TRBJ2-1
D gene: TRBD1
clone size: -
CDR3 protein: CASSGRQGNYNEQFF
CDR3 DNA: TGTGCCAGCAGCGGCCGACAGGGGAACTACAATGAGCAGTTCTTC

V gene: TRBV5-1
J gene: TRBJ2-7
D gene: TRBD1
clone size: -
CDR3 protein: CASSLGDRESGEQYF
CDR3 DNA: TGCGCCAGCAGCTTGGGGGACAGGGAGTCGGGCGAGCAGTACTTC

V gene: TRBV28
J gene: TRBJ2-4
D gene: -
clone size: once
CDR3 protein: CASETQGVLAKNIQYF
CDR3 DNA: TGTGCCAGCGAAACCCAAGGGGTACTAGCCAAAAACATTCAGTACTTC

V gene: TRBV11-2
J gene: TRBJ2-3
D gene: TRBD2
clone size: -
CDR3 protein: CASSSGTSGGVGDTQYF
CDR3 DNA: TGTGCCAGCAGCTCGGGGACTAGCGGGGGGGTAGGCGATACGCAGTATTTT

V gene: TRBV6-1
J gene: TRBJ1-6
D gene: TRBD1
clone size: -
CDR3 protein: CASSGGTGYSPLHF
CDR3 DNA: TGTGCCAGCAGTGGGGGGACAGGATATTCACCCCTCCACTTT

V gene: TRBV30
J gene: TRBJ2-3
D gene: TRBD2
clone size: -
CDR3 protein: CAAERDSGTDTQYF
CDR3 DNA: TGTGCCGCCGAGCGGGACTCGGGCACAGATACGCAGTATTTT